Listed here are 29 T cell receptor beta chains from one sample, sequenced in a study of radiotherapy plus CTLA-4 blockade in lung cancer. Sequencing used immunoSEQ multiplex PCR; TCRdb keeps in-frame clones, though not all of them. The top ten clones hold approximately 2.6% of a sample with more than 95,000 clones, roughly 79% of them seen once. The sample consisted of peripheral blood, taken from a patient treated with radiotherapy plus ipilimumab. The receptors were sampled from a human donor with non-small cell lung cancer who had a partial response to radiotherapy plus ipilimumab. Some clones in this sample may be carry-over from other donors' samples.

The J gene is TRBJ1-4, the V gene TRBV6-5, with a tentative D call TRBD1 (5 bases). Trimming stripped 5 bases from V and 12 bases from J, with 19 bases between. This CDR3 has 14 residues. Germline values: CDR1 MNHEY, CDR2 SVGAGI. The CDR3 here is CASSDSLFRMELFF. CDR3 DNA sequence: TGTGCCAGCAGTGACAGTCTCTTTAGGATGGAACTGTTTTTT.

J is TRBJ2-7 and V is TRBV4-2; 11 bases agree with TRBD2. The CDR3 has 14 residues. Germline V gene data show CDR1 as LGHNA and CDR2 as YNFKEQ. V shed 8 bases and J 6 bases; nucleotides not matched to a gene: 9. CDR3: CASGFSGGAGEQYF. DNA of the CDR3: TGTGCCAGCGGATTTAGCGGGGGGGCCGGCGAGCAGTACTTC.

CDR3 region: CASSEAGSLADTQYF. DNA of the CDR3: TGTGCCAGCAGTGAAGCCGGGAGCCTAGCAGATACGCAGTATTTT. V usage is TRBV2 and J usage is TRBJ2-3; D might be TRBD2 (6 bases). V lost 0 bases, J lost 4 bases, and 11 bases lay in between. This CDR3 contains 15 residues. Germline V gene lookup returns CDR1 SNHLY and CDR2 FYNNEI.

The V gene is TRBV7-2, the J gene TRBJ1-4, with D maybe TRBD1 (5 bases). Germline CDR1 reads SGHTA; CDR2 reads FQGNSA. Between the trimmed V and J ends, which lost 0 bases and 3 bases, there was a span of 11 bases. The CDR3 runs to 16 residues. CDR3 sequence reads: CASSLAGGAANEKLFF. CDR3 nucleotide sequence: TGTGCCAGCAGCTTAGCGGGGGGAGCGGCTAATGAAAAACTGTTTTTT.

The V gene is TRBV19, the J gene TRBJ1-4; D is possibly TRBD1 (5 bases). Deletions cut 6 bases from V and 2 bases from J, with 13 bases between. CDR1 and CDR2 (germline): LNHDA, SQIVND (reference sequence). CDR3 length equals 15 residues. In DNA, the CDR3 is TGTGCCAGTAGGAGATCACAGGTCACTAATGAAAAACTGTTTTTT. It codes for CASRRSQVTNEKLFF.

V and J are TRBV11-2 and TRBJ2-2, with 10 bases that match TRBD1. The CDR3 is made up of 16 amino acids. V gave up 2 bases and J gave up 6 bases; unmatched junction bases: 6. In germline, CDR1 is SGHAT, CDR2 FQNNGV. DNA of the CDR3: TGTGCCAGCAGCTTAAGACAGGGGGCGAATTCCGGGGAGCTGTTTTTT. Translation: CASSLRQGANSGELFF.

The chain joins TRBV5-4 to TRBJ2-1; D gene unclear. V lost 0 bases, J lost 9 bases, and 13 bases lay in between. The length of the CDR3 is 14 residues. Germline CDR1 SGHNT, CDR2 YYREEE (reference sequence). The CDR3 sequence is CASSLGLGSGEQFF. The CDR3 DNA follows: TGTGCCAGCAGCTTGGGACTCGGGTCTGGTGAGCAGTTCTTC.

The V and J genes are TRBV7-2 and TRBJ2-5, with a tentative D call TRBD2 (6 bases). Germline CDR1 SGHTA, CDR2 FQGNSA. The CDR3 sequence is 14 residues long. Between the trimmed V and J ends, which lost 1 base and 2 bases, there was a span of 8 bases. This CDR3 reads CASSLVAAQETQYF. The CDR3 region has the DNA TGTGCCAGCAGCTTAGTAGCGGCACAAGAGACCCAGTACTTC.

The chain carries TRBV28 and TRBJ1-5; D gene uncertain. The CDR3 runs 13 residues. CDR1 is MDHEN, CDR2 SYDVKM, per germline. The V and J ends lost 6 bases and 5 bases respectively, with 11 bases between them. CDR3 loop: CASRREADQPQHF. Written as DNA, the CDR3 is TGTGCCAGCAGGAGGGAAGCGGATCAGCCCCAGCATTTT. Using reference TRBV28 and TRBJ1-5 for the parts outside the CDR3, the full variable domain is DVKVTQSSRYLVKRTGEKVFLECVQDMDHENMFWYRQDPGLGLRLIYFSYDVKMKEKGDIPEGYSVSREKKERFSLILESASTNQTSMYLCASRREADQPQHFGDGTRLSIL.

This chain links TRBV28 with TRBJ2-1, with 7 bases lining up with TRBD1. The CDR3 runs 14 residues. The germline CDR1 and CDR2 sequences are MDHEN and SYDVKM. The trim removed 3 bases at V and 7 bases at J, leaving 6 bases unmatched. The CDR3 nucleotides read TGTGCCAGCAGTTTGCAGACCAGGGGGAATGAGCAGTTCTTC. Its translation is CASSLQTRGNEQFF.

The genes are TRBV4-3 and TRBJ2-1; 16 positions match TRBD2. The germline V gene encodes CDR1 LGHNA and CDR2 YSLEER. The CDR3 has 17 amino acids. J lost 5 bases, V lost 3 bases, and 4 bases had no gene match. The CDR3 sequence: CASSQGLAGGNHNEQFF. For the CDR3, the DNA is TGCGCCAGCAGCCAGGGACTAGCGGGGGGGAACCACAATGAGCAGTTCTTC.

The chain couples TRBV27 to TRBJ2-1; D gene ambiguous. CDR3 length equals 13 residues. The germline gives CDR1 MNHEY, CDR2 SMNVEV (reference sequence). V was trimmed by 5 bases and J by 3 bases, leaving 8 bases between them. CDR3 sequence reads: CASSLYSYNEQFF. CDR3 DNA: TGTGCCAGCAGTCTCTATAGCTACAATGAGCAGTTCTTC.

This clone has just one count. The chain employs TRBV29-1 and TRBJ2-7; D is possibly TRBD1 (7 bases). This CDR3 is 13 amino acids long. The V gene's germline CDR1 is SQVTM and CDR2 ANQGSEA. V lost 5 bases, J lost 0 bases, and 11 bases lay in between. The CDR3 nucleotides are TGCAGCGTTCTCCAGGGGGGCTCCTACGAGCAGTACTTC. Translated: CSVLQGGSYEQYF.

This clone appeared a single time. This chain joins TRBV2 and TRBJ2-3; 7 nucleotides align to TRBD2. Germline CDR1 is SNHLY and CDR2 is FYNNEI. V lost 7 bases, J lost 8 bases, and 12 bases stayed unmatched. This CDR3 is built from 14 residues. The chain's CDR3 is CASKRDYQTGTQYF. DNA of the CDR3: TGTGCCAGCAAACGGGACTACCAGACTGGTACGCAGTATTTT. The full variable domain, rest sourced from reference TRBV2 and TRBJ2-3, is EPEVTQTPSHQVTQMGQEVILRCVPISNHLYFYWYRQILGQKVEFLVSFYNNEISEKSEIFDDQFSVERPDGSNFTLKIRSTKLEDSAMYFCASKRDYQTGTQYFGPGTRLTVL.

The chain employs TRBV19 and TRBJ1-4, with 11 bases fitting TRBD1. V lost 5 bases to trimming and J lost 8 bases; unmatched junction nucleotides: 7. The CDR3 totals 15 residues. The germline CDR1 and CDR2 sequences are LNHDA and SQIVND (reference sequence). CDR3 in DNA: TGTGCCAGTAGTGTCGAGGACAGGGGGCACGAAAAACTGTTTTTT. It yields the protein CASSVEDRGHEKLFF.

The chain uses TRBV2 and TRBJ1-5; perhaps TRBD1 as D (5 bases). CDR1 and CDR2 (germline): SNHLY, FYNNEI. Trimming removed 3 bases at V and 7 bases at J, with 10 bases between. This CDR3 spans 13 amino acids. The CDR3 coding sequence is TGTGCCAGCAGTGAGGTGGGGCCCCAGCCCCAGCATTTT. It specifies CASSEVGPQPQHF.

The chain is built from TRBV19 and TRBJ1-4; D is perhaps TRBD1 (6 bases). CDR3 length: 13 amino acids. Germline V gene lookup returns CDR1 LNHDA and CDR2 SQIVND (reference sequence). Trimming took off 10 bases at V and 5 bases at J, with 14 bases between the two ends. CDR3 protein: CATGRTANEKLFF. The CDR3 nucleotides read TGTGCCACAGGCAGGACAGCAAATGAAAAACTGTTTTTT.

This sequence joins TRBV7-9 and TRBJ2-1; 9 bases fit TRBD2. There are 13 residues in the CDR3. The J segment lost 6 bases and the V segment lost 6 bases, leaving 3 bases of the junction unmatched. The germline gives CDR1 SEHNR, CDR2 FQNEAQ (reference sequence). The CDR3 loop reads CASRGTSSNEQFF. The CDR3 DNA follows: TGTGCCAGCAGGGGGACTAGCTCCAATGAGCAGTTCTTC. The complete variable domain, with remaining parts taken from reference TRBV7-9 and TRBJ2-1, reads DTGVSQNPRHKITKRGQNVTFRCDPISEHNRLYWYRQTLGQGPEFLTYFQNEAQLEKSRLLSDRFSAERPKGSFSTLEIQRTEQGDSAMYLCASRGTSSNEQFFGPGTRLTVL.

The V call is TRBV5-5, the J call TRBJ2-5; 13 bases agree with TRBD2. The V segment lost 1 base and the J segment 1 base; nucleotides outside the gene matches: 7. The CDR3 runs 18 residues. Germline CDR1 and CDR2: SGHKS and YYEKEE (reference sequence). CDR3 sequence (DNA): TGTGCCAGCAGCTTGCTAGGGGGACTAGCGGGATTCCAAGAGACCCAGTACTTC. This encodes CASSLLGGLAGFQETQYF.

The chain carries TRBV4-2 and TRBJ2-3; 7 bases align to TRBD2. CDR3 size: 16 residues. CDR1 LGHNA and CDR2 YNFKEQ come from the germline V gene. V shed 0 bases, J shed 1 base, and the junction held 4 bases outside the gene matches. The CDR3 DNA follows: TGTGCCAGCAGCCAAGAGGACCGGGGGGGCACAGATACGCAGTATTTT. Amino acids: CASSQEDRGGTDTQYF.

The chain has TRBV28 and TRBJ1-2; D is possibly TRBD1 (5 bases). The CDR3 runs 15 residues. The germline V gene encodes CDR1 MDHEN and CDR2 SYDVKM. Trimming left V 5 bases short and J 0 bases short, with 13 bases between. The CDR3 bases are TGTGCCAGCAGTAAACTAGGGACTCCTAACTATGGCTACACCTTC. Its translation is CASSKLGTPNYGYTF.

The chain uses TRBV18 and TRBJ2-1; 11 bases are shared with TRBD2. The CDR3 length is 16 residues. From germline, CDR1 is KGHSH and CDR2 LQKENI. J gave up 0 bases and V 6 bases, and 4 bases lay outside the gene matches. The CDR3 loop reads CASSGLAGTSYNEQFF. In nucleotides, the CDR3 is TGTGCCAGCTCCGGACTAGCGGGTACCTCCTACAATGAGCAGTTCTTC.

The chain is built from TRBV19 and TRBJ2-7; 7 bases are a match to TRBD1. The CDR3 has 14 residues. Germline trimming cut 2 bases from V and 5 bases from J; bases unmatched to any gene: 6. The germline CDR1 and CDR2 sequences are LNHDA and SQIVND (reference sequence). This CDR3 reads CASSIQTGKDEQYF. CDR3 DNA: TGTGCCAGTAGTATACAGACAGGGAAGGACGAGCAGTACTTC. Full variable domain (missing parts from reference TRBV19 and TRBJ2-7): DGGITQSPKYLFRKEGQNVTLSCEQNLNHDAMYWYRQDPGQGLRLIYYSQIVNDFQKGDIAEGYSVSREKKESFPLTVTSAQKNPTAFYLCASSIQTGKDEQYFGPGTRLTVT.

The rearrangement joins TRBV5-1 to TRBJ2-1, with D unresolved. Looked up from germline, CDR1 is SGHRS and CDR2 is YFSETQ. This CDR3 contains 16 residues. The ends were cut back, 4 bases at V and 3 bases at J, with 17 bases in the middle. The CDR3 protein is CASSGFLAQDYNEQFF. The CDR3 DNA follows: TGCGCCAGCAGCGGATTTTTGGCTCAGGACTACAATGAGCAGTTCTTC.

This sequence joins TRBV28 and TRBJ1-4, with D tentatively TRBD1 (5 bases). V was pared by 6 bases and J by 7 bases, with 21 bases between. The CDR3 runs to 16 residues. Germline V gene sequence: CDR1 MDHEN, CDR2 SYDVKM. Here the CDR3 DNA reads TGTGCCAGCAGCTACCCGAGTCGGGGGAAGGGTGAAAAACTGTTTTTT. This encodes CASSYPSRGKGEKLFF.

V usage is TRBV5-5 and J usage is TRBJ2-5; D perhaps matches TRBD1 (7 bases). CDR3 length: 14 amino acids. The germline V gene encodes CDR1 SGHKS and CDR2 YYEKEE (reference sequence). V was pared by 2 bases and J by 5 bases, with 13 bases between. The CDR3 reads CASSFEGAGETQYF. The DNA for the CDR3 is TGTGCCAGCAGCTTCGAGGGGGCGGGGGAGACCCAGTACTTC.

The CDR3 region is CASRATTGGTGELFF. CDR3 DNA: TGTGCCAGCAGGGCGACGACAGGGGGCACCGGGGAGCTGTTTTTT. The chain links TRBV7-3 to TRBJ2-2; 9 nucleotides align to TRBD1. The V gene's germline CDR1 is SGHTA and CDR2 FQGTGA. The CDR3 has 15 residues. V was clipped by 6 bases and J by 4 bases; unmatched bases: 6.

DNA for the CDR3: TGTGCCAGCAGTTCTCTAGCGGGAGTGGGTCGCAATGAGCAGTTCTTC. The encoded protein is CASSSLAGVGRNEQFF. The chain employs TRBV27 and TRBJ2-1, with 10 bases identical to TRBD2. The CDR3 is 16 amino acids. Germline CDR1 MNHEY, CDR2 SMNVEV (reference sequence). Trimming removed 4 bases from V and 6 bases from J; junction bases left unmatched: 9.

The chain links TRBV29-1 to TRBJ1-5; 12 positions match TRBD1. Germline CDR1 reads SQVTM; CDR2 reads ANQGSEA. The CDR3 is made up of 15 amino acids. The ends lost 4 bases at V and 7 bases at J; junction bases unmatched: 8. In DNA form, the CDR3 reads TGCAGCGTTGGGTCGGGACAGGGGGCGGCCCAGCCCCAGCATTTT. This encodes CSVGSGQGAAQPQHF.